This TCR beta chain was recorded in a study of blood T cell repertoires in COVID-19 (dated by TCRdb to between 2020 and 2021). Study-level background: Samples from collaborators originated in the United States, Italy and Spain and spanned both the acute and convalescent phases of COVID-19. The samples were drawn from two sources: the first 160 participants of the ongoing ImmuneRACE study, and 1,200 or so subjects contributed by 6 global collaborators. The material from the prospective study consisted of cDNA or gDNA derived from T cells, B-cell-depleted T cells, or PBMCs. HLA class I and class II types, where available, came from metadata supplied by the sample provider rather than from assay-based typing. Deeply sampled blood TCRbeta repertoires from subjects exposed to, actively infected with, or recovered from COVID-19 were included in the dataset. A freely available public database, intended as a resource for researchers studying the immune response to SARS-CoV-2, is where the repertoires were released. Nearly every sample came with metadata listing a de-identified subject ID, COVID-19 status, age in years and sex.

Whole blood was collected in K2EDTA tubes by collaborating institutions according to the institutions' own protocols. Collaborator samples were shipped for TCRbeta analysis as frozen whole blood, isolated PBMCs, or DNA extracted from either sample type. V loses 6 bases at its end and J loses 3 bases; junction bases beyond the gene matches: 10. Its CDR3 holds 16 amino acids, cysteine through phenylalanine. The read is trimmed to its CDR3 DNA, 48 bases read in frame from base 1. The germline V gene provides CDR1 MGHDK and CDR2 SYGVNS. TCRbeta CDR3 regions were amplified from genomic DNA by means of the immunoSEQ Assay, a bias-controlled multiplex PCR. As for the authors' bioinformatics: Nucleated cell counts per sample were estimated from amplification of reference gene primers within the assay. Sequence reads were collapsed and filtered to measure the absolute abundance of every unique TCRbeta CDR3 rearrangement. For each sample, productive Simpson clonality was calculated by taking the square root of Simpson's diversity index across productive rearrangements. In its TCRdb copy, this immuneACCESS table keeps in-frame sequences only and misses some clones. Where compared with another copy, unresolved V genes explain less than half of these, and the others have no known cause. V and J calls plus clone size are reproduced from that table; the DNA served to infer D and trimming. The table for this sample lists 230,000 or so clones; 84% of them were counted only once. The ten largest clones take up 20% of the sample.

Remarks on this clone: Its antigen remains undetermined. It has no much larger one-base neighbor in the sample; base qualities were not kept.

Results and caveats for the whole study, not just this receptor: The quantity of clinical and demographic metadata differed by source and by participant and was supplied without curation.

This receptor was obtained from a man aged 25 to 40 with active or convalescent COVID-19. The source material was peripheral blood. The chain employs TRBV25-1 and TRBJ2-2, with 7 central nucleotides matching TRBD2. Read as DNA, the sequence is TGTGCCAGCAGCCCCCAGGCGGGGGACTACACCGGGGAGCTGTTTTTT. It translates to CASSPQAGDYTGELFF.